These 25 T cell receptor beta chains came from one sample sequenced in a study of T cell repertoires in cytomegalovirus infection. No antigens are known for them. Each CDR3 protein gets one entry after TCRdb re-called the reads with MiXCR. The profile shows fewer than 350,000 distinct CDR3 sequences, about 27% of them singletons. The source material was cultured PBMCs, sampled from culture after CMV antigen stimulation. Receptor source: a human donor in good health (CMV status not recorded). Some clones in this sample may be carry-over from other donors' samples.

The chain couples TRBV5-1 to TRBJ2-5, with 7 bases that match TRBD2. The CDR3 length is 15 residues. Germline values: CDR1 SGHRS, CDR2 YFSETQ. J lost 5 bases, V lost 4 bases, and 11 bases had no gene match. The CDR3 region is CASSLSTSGDETQYF. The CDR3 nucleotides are TGCGCCAGCAGCCTGAGTACCAGCGGGGACGAGACCCAGTACTTC.

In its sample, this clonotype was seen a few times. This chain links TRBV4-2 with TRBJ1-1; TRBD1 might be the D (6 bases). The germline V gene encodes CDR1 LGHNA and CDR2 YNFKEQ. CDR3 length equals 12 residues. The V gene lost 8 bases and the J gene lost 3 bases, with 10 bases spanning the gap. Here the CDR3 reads CASEGVDTEAFF. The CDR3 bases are TGTGCCAGCGAGGGGGTGGACACTGAAGCTTTCTTT.

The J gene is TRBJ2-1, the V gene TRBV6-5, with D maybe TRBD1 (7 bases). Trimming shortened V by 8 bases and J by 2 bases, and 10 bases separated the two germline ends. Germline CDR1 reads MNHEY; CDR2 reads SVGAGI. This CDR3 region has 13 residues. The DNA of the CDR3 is TGTGCCAGCTGCAGGGGGGCCTACAATGAGCAGTTCTTC. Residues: CASCRGAYNEQFF.

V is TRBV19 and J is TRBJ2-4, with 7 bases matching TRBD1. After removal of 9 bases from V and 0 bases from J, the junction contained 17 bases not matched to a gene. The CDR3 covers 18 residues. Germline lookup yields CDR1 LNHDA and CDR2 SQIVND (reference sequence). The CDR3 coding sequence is TGTGCCAGCAGGCCTGCCGGGACAGCAAGAATAGCCAAAAACATTCAGTACTTC. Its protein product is CASRPAGTARIAKNIQYF. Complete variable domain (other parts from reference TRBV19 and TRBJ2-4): DGGITQSPKYLFRKEGQNVTLSCEQNLNHDAMYWYRQDPGQGLRLIYYSQIVNDFQKGDIAEGYSVSREKKESFPLTVTSAQKNPTAFYLCASRPAGTARIAKNIQYFGAGTRLSVL.

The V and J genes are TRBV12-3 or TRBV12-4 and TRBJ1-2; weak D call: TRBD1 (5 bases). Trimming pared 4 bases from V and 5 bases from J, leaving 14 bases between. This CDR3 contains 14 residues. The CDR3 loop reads CASSSGTDIYGYTF. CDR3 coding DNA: TGTGCCAGCAGTTCCGGGACGGACATTTATGGCTACACCTTC.

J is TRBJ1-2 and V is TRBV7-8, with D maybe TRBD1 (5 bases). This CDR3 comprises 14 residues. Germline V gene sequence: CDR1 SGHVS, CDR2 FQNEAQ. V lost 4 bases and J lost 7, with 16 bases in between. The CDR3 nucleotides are TGTGCCAGCAGCTCAGGAGAGGGACTGGGTGGCTACACCTTC. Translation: CASSSGEGLGGYTF.

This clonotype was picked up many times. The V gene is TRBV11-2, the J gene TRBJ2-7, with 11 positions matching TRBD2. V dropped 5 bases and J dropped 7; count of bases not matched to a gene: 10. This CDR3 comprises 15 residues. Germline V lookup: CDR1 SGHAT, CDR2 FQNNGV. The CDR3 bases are TGTGCCAGCAGCAGCTGGTTAGCGGGAGGGCCGGAGCAGTACTTC. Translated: CASSSWLAGGPEQYF.

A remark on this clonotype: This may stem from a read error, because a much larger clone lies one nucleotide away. CDR3 loop: CVSSEGRRFGADTQYF. CDR3 sequence (DNA): TGTGTCAGCAGTGAAGGGCGGAGGTTTGGCGCAGATACGCAGTATTTT. The chain couples TRBV6-1 to TRBJ2-3, with D perhaps TRBD2 (5 bases). The CDR3 has 16 amino acids. Germline lookup yields CDR1 MNHNS and CDR2 SASEGT.

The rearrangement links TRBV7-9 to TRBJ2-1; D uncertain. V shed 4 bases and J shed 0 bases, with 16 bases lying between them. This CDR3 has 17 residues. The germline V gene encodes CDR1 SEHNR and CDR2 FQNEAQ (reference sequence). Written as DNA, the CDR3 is TGTGCCAGCAGCTCACGCCTAGTGCGGAGCTCCTACAATGAGCAGTTCTTC. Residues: CASSSRLVRSSYNEQFF.

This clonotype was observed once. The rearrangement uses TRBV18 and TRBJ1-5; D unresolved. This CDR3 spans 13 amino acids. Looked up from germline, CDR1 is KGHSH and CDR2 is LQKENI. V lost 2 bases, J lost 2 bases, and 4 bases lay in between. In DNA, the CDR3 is TGTGCCAGCTCACCATGGGGCAATCAGCCCCAGCATTTT. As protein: CASSPWGNQPQHF.

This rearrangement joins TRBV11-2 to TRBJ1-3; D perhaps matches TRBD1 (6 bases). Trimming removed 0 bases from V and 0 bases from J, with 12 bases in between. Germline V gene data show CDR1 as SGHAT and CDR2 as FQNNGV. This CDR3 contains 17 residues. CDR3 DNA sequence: TGTGCCAGCAGCTTAGAGAAGACAGGCCACTCTGGAAACACCATATATTTT. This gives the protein CASSLEKTGHSGNTIYF.

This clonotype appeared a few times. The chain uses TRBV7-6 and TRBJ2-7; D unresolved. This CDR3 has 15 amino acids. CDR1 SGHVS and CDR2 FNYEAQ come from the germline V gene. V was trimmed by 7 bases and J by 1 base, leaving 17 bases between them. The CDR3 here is CASTPRPGLSYEQYF. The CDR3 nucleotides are TGTGCCAGCACCCCACGACCCGGCTTATCCTACGAGCAGTACTTC.

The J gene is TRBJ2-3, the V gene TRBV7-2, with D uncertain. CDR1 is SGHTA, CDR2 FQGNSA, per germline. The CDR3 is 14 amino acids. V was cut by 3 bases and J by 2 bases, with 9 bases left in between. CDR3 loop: CTSSLGGYTDTQYF. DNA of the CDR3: TGTACCAGCAGCTTGGGCGGCTACACAGATACGCAGTATTTT.

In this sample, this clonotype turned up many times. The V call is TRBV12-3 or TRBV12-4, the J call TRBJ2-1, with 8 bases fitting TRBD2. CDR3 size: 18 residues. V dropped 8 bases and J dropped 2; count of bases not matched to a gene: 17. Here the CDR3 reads CASWKLAGPGVAYNEQFF. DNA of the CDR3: TGTGCCAGCTGGAAGCTAGCGGGCCCCGGTGTAGCCTACAATGAGCAGTTCTTC.

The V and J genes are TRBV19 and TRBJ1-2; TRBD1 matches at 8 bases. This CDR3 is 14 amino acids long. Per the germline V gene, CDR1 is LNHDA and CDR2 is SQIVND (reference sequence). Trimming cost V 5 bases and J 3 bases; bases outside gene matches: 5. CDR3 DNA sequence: TGTGCCAGTAGTCGGACACAGGGGGACTATGGCTACACCTTC. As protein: CASSRTQGDYGYTF.

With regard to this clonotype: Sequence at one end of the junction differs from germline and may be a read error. CDR3 DNA: TGTGCCAGCAGTTTAGGGTACAGGGTAAAGGATACGCAGTATTTT. Translation gives CASSLGYRVKDTQYF. This chain connects TRBV11-1 to TRBJ2-3; D might be TRBD1 (6 bases). This CDR3 contains 15 residues. Per the germline V gene, CDR1 is SGHAT and CDR2 is FQDESV (reference sequence).

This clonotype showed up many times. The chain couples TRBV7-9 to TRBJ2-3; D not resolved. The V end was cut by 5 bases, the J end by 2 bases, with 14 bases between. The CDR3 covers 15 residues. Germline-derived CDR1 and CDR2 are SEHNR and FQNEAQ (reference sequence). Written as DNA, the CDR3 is TGTGCCAGCAGCCTGAACACTGTGATCACAGATACGCAGTATTTT. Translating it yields CASSLNTVITDTQYF.

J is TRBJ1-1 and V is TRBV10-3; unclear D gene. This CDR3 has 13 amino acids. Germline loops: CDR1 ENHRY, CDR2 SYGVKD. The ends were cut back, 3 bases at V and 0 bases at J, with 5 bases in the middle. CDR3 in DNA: TGTGCCATCAGTGACCGCCTGAACACTGAAGCTTTCTTT. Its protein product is CAISDRLNTEAFF.

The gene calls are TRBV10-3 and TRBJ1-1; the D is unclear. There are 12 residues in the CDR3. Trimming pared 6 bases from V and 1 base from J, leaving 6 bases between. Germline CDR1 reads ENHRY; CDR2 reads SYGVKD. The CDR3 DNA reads TGTGCCATCAGCCGGAAGAACACTGAAGCTTTCTTT. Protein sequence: CAISRKNTEAFF.

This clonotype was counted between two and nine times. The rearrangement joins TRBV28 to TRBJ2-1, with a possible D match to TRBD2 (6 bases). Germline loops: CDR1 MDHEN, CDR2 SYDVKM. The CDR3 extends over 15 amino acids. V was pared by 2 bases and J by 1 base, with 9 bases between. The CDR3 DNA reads TGTGCCAGCAGTTTAGCTAGCGCGTCCTACAATGAGCAGTTCTTC. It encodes CASSLASASYNEQFF.

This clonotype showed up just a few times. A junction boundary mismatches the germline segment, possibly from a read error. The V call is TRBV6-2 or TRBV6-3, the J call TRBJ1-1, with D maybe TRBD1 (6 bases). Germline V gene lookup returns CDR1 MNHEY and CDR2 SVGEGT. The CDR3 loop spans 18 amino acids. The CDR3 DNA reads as TGTGCCAGCAGTAATAAACAGGGTATGAGTAGGGTGAACGCTGAAGCTTTCTTT. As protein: CASSNKQGMSRVNAEAFF.

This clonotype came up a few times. CDR3: CASSLAGGPSDTQYF. The CDR3 nucleotides read TGTGCCAGCAGTCTAGCGGGAGGGCCGTCAGATACGCAGTATTTT. The V gene is TRBV28, the J gene TRBJ2-3; TRBD2 matches 12 bases. With V trimmed by 5 bases and J by 4 bases, 4 bases remained unmatched. CDR1 is MDHEN and CDR2 is SYDVKM in the germline V gene. This CDR3 spans 15 amino acids.

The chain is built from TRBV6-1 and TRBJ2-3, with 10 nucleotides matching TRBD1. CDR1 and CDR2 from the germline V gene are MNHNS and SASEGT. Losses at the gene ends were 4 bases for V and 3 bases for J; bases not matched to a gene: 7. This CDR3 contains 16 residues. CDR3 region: CASSGPGQGMTDTQYF. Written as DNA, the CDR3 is TGTGCCAGCAGTGGCCCGGGACAGGGGATGACAGATACGCAGTATTTT.

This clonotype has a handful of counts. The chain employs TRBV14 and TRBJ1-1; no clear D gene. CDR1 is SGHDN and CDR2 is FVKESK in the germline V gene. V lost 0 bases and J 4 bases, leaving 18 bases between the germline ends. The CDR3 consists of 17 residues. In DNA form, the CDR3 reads TGTGCCAGCAGCCAAGAGAACGGGGTCGGGTTGGGCACTGAAGCTTTCTTT. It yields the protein CASSQENGVGLGTEAFF.

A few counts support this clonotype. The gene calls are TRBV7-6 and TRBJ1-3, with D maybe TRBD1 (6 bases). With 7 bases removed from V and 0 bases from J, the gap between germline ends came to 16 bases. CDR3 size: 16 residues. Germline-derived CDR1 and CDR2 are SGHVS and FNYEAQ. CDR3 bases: TGTGCCAGCATCCAGGACAGTACGGGCTCTGGAAACACCATATATTTT. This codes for CASIQDSTGSGNTIYF. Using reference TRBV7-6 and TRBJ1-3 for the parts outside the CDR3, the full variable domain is GAGVSQSPRYKVTKRGQDVALRCDPISGHVSLYWYRQALGQGPEFLTYFNYEAQQDKSGLPNDRFSAERPEGSISTLTIQRTEQRDSAMYRCASIQDSTGSGNTIYFGEGSWLTVV.